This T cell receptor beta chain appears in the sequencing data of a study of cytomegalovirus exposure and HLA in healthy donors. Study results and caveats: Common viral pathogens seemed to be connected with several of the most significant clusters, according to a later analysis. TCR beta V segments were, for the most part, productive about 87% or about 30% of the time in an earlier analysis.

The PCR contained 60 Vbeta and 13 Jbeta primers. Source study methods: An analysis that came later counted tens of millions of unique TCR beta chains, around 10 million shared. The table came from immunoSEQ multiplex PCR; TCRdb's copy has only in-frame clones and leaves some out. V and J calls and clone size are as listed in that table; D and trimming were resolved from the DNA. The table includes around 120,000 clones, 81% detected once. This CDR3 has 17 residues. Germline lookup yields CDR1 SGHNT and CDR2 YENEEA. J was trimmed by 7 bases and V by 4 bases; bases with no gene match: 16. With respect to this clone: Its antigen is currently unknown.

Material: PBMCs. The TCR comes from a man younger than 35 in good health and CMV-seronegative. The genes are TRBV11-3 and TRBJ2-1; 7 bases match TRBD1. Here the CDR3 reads CASSSSTTGPTWNEQFF. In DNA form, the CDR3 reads TGTGCCAGCAGCTCCTCGACGACAGGGCCTACGTGGAATGAGCAGTTCTTC. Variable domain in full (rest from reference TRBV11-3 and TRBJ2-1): EAGVVQSPRYKIIEKKQPVAFWCNPISGHNTLYWYLQNLGQGPELLIRYENEEAVDDSQLPKDRFSAERLKGVDSTLKIQPAELGDSAVYLCASSSSTTGPTWNEQFFGPGTRLTVL.